The 24 T cell receptor beta chains listed next were all sequenced from one sample in a study of CXCR3-negative and CXCR3-positive naive CD8 T cells. Study-level points and caveats: TRB CDR3 hydrophobicity was greater in CXCR3-positive naive cells than in CXCR3-negative naive cells.

The authors made the TRB cDNA libraries by 5' RACE using UMI labels. TCRdb reanalyzed the 5' RACE reads and collapses them to one entry per CDR3 protein, without DNA. This listing includes over 95,000 distinct CDR3 sequences. Their cognate antigens are unknown. The sequencing input was naive CXCR3+ CD8+ T cells from blood. Subset defined: CD45RO-CCR7+CD27+CD95- naive CD8+ T cells expressing CXCR3 (TNR3+). The receptor set was obtained from a human donor in good health. Some clones in this sample may be carry-over from other donors' samples.

This chain joins TRBV7-6 and TRBJ2-2. The CDR3 is made up of 17 amino acids. From germline, CDR1 is SGHVS and CDR2 FNYEAQ. This chain's CDR3 is CASSLDTPNRNTGELFF.

This rearrangement joins TRBV15 to TRBJ1-5. The CDR3 runs 15 residues. Germline V gene sequence: CDR1 LNHNV, CDR2 YYDKDF (reference sequence). CDR3: CATSRGWGSNQPQHF.

The chain uses TRBV12-2 and TRBJ1-1. TRBV12-2 is flagged as a pseudogene. The CDR3 has 18 amino acids. The CDR3 here is CASRLRSSAGVLDTEAFF.

The chain links TRBV4-3 to TRBJ1-3; TCRdb proposes TRBD1, but this gene call is untestable without DNA. CDR1 is LGHNA, CDR2 YSLEER, per germline. The CDR3 has 19 residues. The CDR3 region is CASSQDLEDSFFHGNTIYF.

The chain employs TRBV4-3 and TRBJ2-2; there is no DNA to check the TCRdb D call of TRBD2. Per the germline V gene, CDR1 is LGHNA and CDR2 is YSLEER. This CDR3 comprises 17 residues. The CDR3 here is CTSSQAPPGLDAGELFF.

V gene TRBV29-1 combines with J gene TRBJ2-3; there is no DNA to check the TCRdb D call of TRBD2. The CDR3 runs to 14 residues. CDR1 is SQVTM, CDR2 ANQGSEA, per germline. CDR3 sequence reads: CSGGLAGNTDTQYF.

The chain couples TRBV19 to TRBJ2-7. CDR3 length equals 14 residues. CDR1 is LNHDA, CDR2 SQIVND, per germline (reference sequence). CDR3 region: CASSIVVGSYEQYF.

V is TRBV5-6 and J is TRBJ2-1; the TCRdb call, TRBD1, lacks DNA for checking. This CDR3 region has 16 residues. Per the germline V gene, CDR1 is SGHDT and CDR2 is YYEEEE. CDR3 in amino acids: CASSPGGQGAYNEQFF. Combining the CDR3 with reference TRBV5-6 and TRBJ2-1 gives the whole variable domain DAGVTQSPTHLIKTRGQQVTLRCSPKSGHDTVSWYQQALGQGPQFIFQYYEEEERQRGNFPDRFSGHQFPNYSSELNVNALLLGDSALYLCASSPGGQGAYNEQFFGPGTRLTVL.

The chain has TRBV9 and TRBJ2-1; the TCRdb call, TRBD1, lacks DNA for checking. This CDR3 contains 16 residues. CDR1 and CDR2 (germline): SGDLS, YYNGEE. The CDR3 loop reads CASSDHRDSSYNEQFF.

The chain carries TRBV28 and TRBJ2-7. Germline CDR1 and CDR2: MDHEN and SYDVKM. The CDR3 contains 14 residues. The CDR3 sequence is CASSRPTPPYEQYF.

This sequence joins TRBV12-3 or TRBV12-4 and TRBJ2-1; TCRdb's D call, TRBD2, is unchecked because there is no DNA. The CDR3 totals 14 residues. CDR3 region: CASSFTSYVSEQFF.

CDR3 sequence reads: CASRGTSGELFF. The chain has TRBV5-5 and TRBJ2-2; TCRdb calls TRBD2, which cannot be checked without DNA. CDR3 length: 12 residues. Germline V gene data show CDR1 as SGHKS and CDR2 as YYEKEE (reference sequence).

The rearrangement uses TRBV12-3 or TRBV12-4 and TRBJ2-7; with no DNA, the TCRdb D assignment of TRBD2 cannot be verified. The CDR3 length is 14 residues. This CDR3 is CASGLTSGGDSQYF.

This sequence joins TRBV1 and TRBJ2-1; TCRdb indicates TRBD1, and absent DNA this call remains unverified. TRBV1 is a listed pseudogene. The CDR3 sequence is 17 residues long. CDR3 loop: CTSSPTVSGQSYNEQFF.

The genes are TRBV19 and TRBJ2-2; TCRdb reports TRBD1, a call that lacks DNA to check it against. Germline CDR1 LNHDA, CDR2 SQIVND (reference sequence). This CDR3 contains 14 residues. CDR3 protein: CASSIGTGYGELFF.

The chain is built from TRBV18 and TRBJ2-5; checking the TCRdb D call of TRBD1 is not possible without DNA. Germline V gene data show CDR1 as KGHSH and CDR2 as LQKENI. This CDR3 spans 16 amino acids. The chain's CDR3 is CASSPGFGGTQETQYF.

The gene calls are TRBV19 and TRBJ2-7; absent DNA, TCRdb's TRBD1 call cannot be checked. The CDR3 has 13 residues. Germline V gene sequence: CDR1 LNHDA, CDR2 SQIVND (reference sequence). The chain's CDR3 is CASSITGGDEQYF.

This chain links TRBV5-6 with TRBJ2-7; the D gene TCRdb calls, TRBD1, cannot be checked with no DNA. CDR3 size: 17 residues. Germline CDR1 is SGHDT and CDR2 is YYEEEE. This chain's CDR3 is CASSLRGRDRRSYEQYF.

This chain uses TRBV18 with TRBJ2-4; the D call of TRBD2 rests on TCRdb alone, since no DNA is present to check it. Germline assignment: CDR1 KGHSH and CDR2 LQKENI. The CDR3 is made up of 12 amino acids. The CDR3 region is CASSLLAGFQYF.

The chain links TRBV14 to TRBJ2-1; there is no DNA to check the TCRdb D call of TRBD1. CDR1 is SGHDN and CDR2 is FVKESK in the germline V gene. This CDR3 spans 15 amino acids. The CDR3 sequence is CASSQVWTGRNEQFF.

The chain recombines TRBV7-2 with TRBJ2-3; lacking DNA, the TRBD1 call made by TCRdb goes unchecked. CDR3 length: 16 amino acids. In germline, CDR1 is SGHTA, CDR2 FQGNSA. CDR3 sequence reads: CASSLTGTGSTDTQYF.

This chain links TRBV7-9 with TRBJ2-6. The CDR3 has 15 amino acids. CDR1 and CDR2 (germline): SEHNR, FQNEAQ (reference sequence). The CDR3 is CASSAPTAGANVLTF.

The chain has TRBV3-1 and TRBJ2-3; the D call from TCRdb, TRBD1, cannot be confirmed without DNA. The CDR3 is 14 amino acids. The germline CDR1 and CDR2 sequences are LGHDT and YNNKEL (reference sequence). This CDR3 reads CASSQTGGGDTQYF.

The J gene is TRBJ2-3, the V gene TRBV6-5. There are 15 residues in the CDR3. In germline, CDR1 is MNHEY, CDR2 SVGAGI. This CDR3 is CASSYSSLGWDTQYF.